Detailed here is one T cell receptor (beta chain). The entry originates in a study of blood T cell repertoires in COVID-19. Germline V gene lookup returns CDR1 SGHRS and CDR2 YFSETQ. This CDR3 spans 19 amino acids. V was clipped by 4 bases and J by 1 base; unmatched bases: 18. Clones were read by immunoSEQ multiplex PCR, and TCRdb kept only the in-frame ones, dropping some. The repertoire holds over 120,000 clones, with approximately 85% as singletons. This clonotype was obtained from a man between 65 and 79 years old with acute or convalescent COVID-19. J is TRBJ1-1 and V is TRBV5-1, with 8 positions matching TRBD1. Sample: peripheral blood. The CDR3 region is CASSTGGQGMGWGNTEAFF. The CDR3, as DNA: TGCGCCAGCAGCACGGGCGGACAGGGAATGGGTTGGGGGAACACTGAAGCTTTCTTT.